Presented here are 23 T cell receptor beta chains from one specimen sequenced in a study of T cells in Graves' hyperthyroidism and ophthalmopathy. Regions amplified from RNA transcripts were the TCR beta CDR3 regions. First-round RT-PCR targeting the TCR CDR3 was performed with the HTBI primer set. One entry per CDR3 protein, called by TCRdb with MiXCR from the multiplex PCR reads. The data show almost 600,000 distinct CDR3 sequences, 35% to 55% seen once. Sequenced input: peripheral blood or thyroid tissue (not recorded which). The receptors shown here come from a woman between 18 and 29 years old with Graves' hyperthyroidism.

This clonotype showed up just a few times. The J gene is TRBJ1-1, the V gene TRBV5-1; TRBD1 matches 10 bases. This CDR3 contains 16 residues. Germline V gene lookup returns CDR1 SGHRS and CDR2 YFSETQ. V shed 2 bases, J shed 5 bases, and the junction held 9 bases outside the gene matches. The CDR3, as DNA: TGCGCCAGCAGCTTCCGGGACAGGGGTGTTTCGACTGAAGCTTTCTTT. Translation gives CASSFRDRGVSTEAFF.

This sequence joins TRBV30 and TRBJ2-5, with TRBD2 matching over 14 bases. Losses at the gene ends were 7 bases for V and 4 bases for J; bases not matched to a gene: 14. The CDR3 consists of 17 residues. Germline V gene lookup returns CDR1 GTSNPN and CDR2 SVGIG (reference sequence). In nucleotides, the CDR3 is TGTGCCTTAATCCTCCGACTAGCGGGAGGGGTGCCAGAGACCCAGTACTTC. This gives the protein CALILRLAGGVPETQYF.

This clonotype has at least ten counts. This chain connects TRBV11-3 to TRBJ1-1, with D perhaps TRBD1 (5 bases). CDR1 SGHNT and CDR2 YENEEA come from the germline V gene. This CDR3 contains 13 residues. V lost 7 bases to trimming and J lost 4 bases, with 13 bases between them. The CDR3 loop is CASTIGGTTEAFF. CDR3 coding DNA: TGTGCCAGCACCATCGGGGGGACCACTGAAGCTTTCTTT.

V usage is TRBV11-1 and J usage is TRBJ1-4; perhaps TRBD1 as D (5 bases). Deletions cut 4 bases from V and 6 bases from J, with 12 bases between. This CDR3 has 14 residues. CDR1 is SGHAT and CDR2 is FQDESV in the germline V gene (reference sequence). The CDR3 sequence: CASSSTGTYEKLFF. The CDR3 DNA is TGTGCCAGCAGCTCAACCGGGACCTATGAAAAACTGTTTTTT.

The chain is built from TRBV7-2 and TRBJ2-5, with D unclear. TRBJ2-1 matches the DNA end more closely, so the J call is doubtful. The V gene's germline CDR1 is SGHTA and CDR2 FQGNSA. The CDR3 runs to 14 residues. CDR3 loop: CASSVEVTHNEQFF. Written as DNA, the CDR3 is TGTGCCAGCAGCGTAGAAGTTACGCACAATGAGCAGTTCTTC.

The table lists this clonotype with many counts. V usage is TRBV7-9 and J usage is TRBJ1-1, with D possibly matching TRBD1 (6 bases). CDR3 size: 17 residues. CDR1 and CDR2 (germline): SEHNR, FQNEAQ (reference sequence). V dropped 4 bases and J dropped 4 bases, with 22 bases sitting between them. Here the CDR3 reads CASSYHPGWGAITEAFF. In DNA, the CDR3 is TGTGCCAGCAGCTACCATCCGGGGTGGGGGGCGATCACTGAAGCTTTCTTT.

The sample holds many counts of this clonotype. This chain connects TRBV7-3 to TRBJ2-2; no clear D. The CDR3 loop spans 14 amino acids. Trimming removed 0 bases from V and 7 bases from J, with 9 bases in between. Germline CDR1 SGHTA, CDR2 FQGTGA. Here the CDR3 DNA reads TGTGCCAGCAGCTTAACCGGCCTGAACGGGGAGCTGTTTTTT. This sequence encodes CASSLTGLNGELFF.

The V and J genes are TRBV10-3 and TRBJ1-4; the D is unclear. V was clipped by 10 bases and J by 6 bases, with 15 bases between them. Germline V gene lookup returns CDR1 ENHRY and CDR2 SYGVKD. This CDR3 region has 13 residues. The CDR3 DNA is TGTGCCACCACCTCGAGTGCGGATGAAAAACTGTTTTTT. Translated: CATTSSADEKLFF.

V is TRBV7-8 and J is TRBJ1-2; 11 nucleotides line up with TRBD1. The CDR3 consists of 16 residues. Looked up from germline, CDR1 is SGHVS and CDR2 is FQNEAQ. Trimming took 4 bases from V and 7 from J; bases not matched to a gene: 11. The CDR3 region is CASSSRTGGAGAGYTF. CDR3 coding DNA: TGTGCCAGCAGCTCCCGGACAGGGGGCGCAGGAGCTGGCTACACCTTC. The whole variable domain, remainder taken from reference TRBV7-8 and TRBJ1-2, is GAGVSQSPRYKVAKRGQDVALRCDPISGHVSLFWYQQALGQGPEFLTYFQNEAQLDKSGLPSDRFFAERPEGSVSTLKIQRTQQEDSAVYLCASSSRTGGAGAGYTFGSGTRLTVV.

In its sample, this clonotype was seen a few times. V usage is TRBV18 and J usage is TRBJ1-2; D unclear. V was cut by 1 base and J by 8 bases, with 8 bases left in between. There are 12 residues in the CDR3. Germline assignment: CDR1 KGHSH and CDR2 LQKENI. The CDR3, as DNA: TGTGCCAGCTCACCACGTGAGGGCGGCTACACCTTC. Its translation is CASSPREGGYTF.

DNA of the CDR3: TGTGCCAGCAGCCCGACTAGCGGGGACGGGGAGCTGTTTTTT. This gives the protein CASSPTSGDGELFF. The rearrangement uses TRBV7-8 and TRBJ2-2, with TRBD2 identical over 11 bases. The germline V gene has CDR1 SGHVS and CDR2 FQNEAQ. The length of the CDR3 is 14 residues. Losses at the gene ends were 5 bases for V and 7 bases for J; bases not matched to a gene: 3.

This clonotype has ten or more counts. The CDR3 DNA reads TGCAGTGCAGACAGGGGGACTGAAGCTTTCTTT. This sequence encodes CSADRGTEAFF. The chain uses TRBV20-1 and TRBJ1-1; 9 positions agree with TRBD1. The CDR3 contains 11 residues. Per germline, CDR1 DFQATT and CDR2 SNEGSKA (reference sequence). V gave up 6 bases and J gave up 5 bases; unmatched junction bases: 1.

At least ten counts were recorded for this clonotype. This chain joins TRBV7-2 and TRBJ1-6; the D is unclear. V lost 5 bases and J lost 8, with 13 bases in between. The germline V gene encodes CDR1 SGHTA and CDR2 FQGNSA. This CDR3 has 14 amino acids. The DNA of the CDR3 is TGTGCCAGCAGCCCTCTAAGCCCGTATTCACCCCTCCACTTT. Translated, it gives CASSPLSPYSPLHF.

This clonotype was seen a few times. The rearrangement links TRBV12-3 or TRBV12-4 to TRBJ2-5, with D maybe TRBD2 (5 bases). This CDR3 spans 13 amino acids. Trimming took off 10 bases at V and 5 bases at J, with 17 bases between the two ends. DNA for the CDR3: TGTGCCACTTCGCGGAGGCCCGGGGAGACCCAGTACTTC. Amino acid sequence: CATSRRPGETQYF.

This clonotype was counted once. This sequence joins TRBV13 and TRBJ2-5; the match to TRBD1 covers 7 bases. Germline V gene data show CDR1 as PRHDT and CDR2 as FYEKMQ (reference sequence). After removal of 3 bases from V and 3 bases from J, the junction contained 7 bases not matched to a gene. CDR3 length: 15 amino acids. The DNA of the CDR3 is TGTGCCAGCAGCTTGTCCCAGGGGACAGAAGAGACCCAGTACTTC. Translated: CASSLSQGTEETQYF.

This clonotype occurred once. The rearrangement joins TRBV24-1 to TRBJ1-1; a possible D gene is TRBD1 (6 bases). V was pared by 4 bases and J by 7 bases, with 12 bases between. The CDR3 extends over 13 amino acids. The V gene's germline CDR1 is KGHDR and CDR2 SFDVKD. The CDR3 DNA follows: TGTGCCACCAGTGACCTCGGGGGGCTTGAAGCTTTCTTT. Translating gives CATSDLGGLEAFF.

This clonotype was detected ten times or more. The chain carries TRBV9 and TRBJ2-5; 7 nucleotides align to TRBD2. CDR3 length: 15 residues. With 4 bases clipped from V and 5 bases from J, the junction kept 11 bases outside the gene matches. In germline, CDR1 is SGDLS, CDR2 YYNGEE. This CDR3 is CASSSLRGLHETQYF. The DNA for the CDR3 is TGTGCCAGCAGCTCGCTACGGGGACTACATGAGACCCAGTACTTC.

The chain carries TRBV12-3 or TRBV12-4 and TRBJ2-1; no firm D call. Trimming took off 6 bases at V and 8 bases at J, with 17 bases between the two ends. The CDR3 length is 14 residues. The CDR3 loop reads CASSLSIVDDEQFF. In DNA, the CDR3 is TGTGCCAGCAGCTTATCCATAGTTGACGATGAGCAGTTCTTC.

To note about this clonotype: An end of the junction does not agree with germline; a read error may underlie this. V usage is TRBV6-5 and J usage is TRBJ1-2, with 7 bases fitting TRBD1. The germline V gene has CDR1 MNHEY and CDR2 SVGAGI. The CDR3 is 10 residues long. The CDR3: CASRETGLSF. CDR3 sequence (DNA): TGTGCCAGCAGGGAGACAGGGCTCTCCTTC.

The genes are TRBV2 and TRBJ2-7; tentative D call: TRBD1 (7 bases). V gave up 8 bases and J gave up 3 bases, with 23 bases separating them. In germline, CDR1 is SNHLY, CDR2 FYNNEI. This CDR3 comprises 16 residues. CDR3 in amino acids: CASSPPGAGQNYEQYF. The CDR3 DNA sequence: TGTGCCAGCTCACCACCGGGTGCGGGACAGAACTACGAGCAGTACTTC.

This clonotype was recorded at least ten times. The rearrangement joins TRBV20-1 to TRBJ1-2; unclear D gene. The CDR3 totals 14 residues. Trimming stripped 1 base from V and 8 bases from J, with 17 bases between. Germline V gene lookup returns CDR1 DFQATT and CDR2 SNEGSKA (reference sequence). CDR3 in amino acids: CSARGASILRGYTF. CDR3 bases: TGCAGTGCTAGAGGGGCCTCCATCCTCCGGGGCTACACCTTC.

This clonotype was counted only a few times. J is TRBJ2-1 and V is TRBV29-1; no clear D gene. CDR1 is SQVTM and CDR2 is ANQGSEA in the germline V gene. The ends were cut back, 1 base at V and 3 bases at J, with 4 bases in the middle. This CDR3 region has 12 residues. The CDR3 DNA reads as TGCAGCGTTGAAGGGAGCTACAATGAGCAGTTCTTC. This translates into CSVEGSYNEQFF.

This clonotype was counted at least ten times. The chain joins TRBV5-8 to TRBJ2-7; TRBD2 agrees at 11 bases. The CDR3 spans 15 residues. Trimming at V came to 2 bases and at J to 3 bases, leaving 4 bases not matched to a gene. Germline V gene data show CDR1 as SGHTS and CDR2 as YDEGEE. The CDR3 loop reads CASSFRTSGHYEQYF. The CDR3, as DNA: TGTGCCAGCAGCTTCCGGACTAGCGGGCACTACGAGCAGTACTTC.